This entry features one T cell receptor beta chain sequence. Negative isolation was used for CD8+ and CD4+ T cells and FACS enrichment for TEMRA cells. This sample is drawn from a study of CD8 T cells in Susac syndrome. Study details: Active disease was present in five or six of the sequenced Susac syndrome patients, whereas eight or nine of them were in remission.

Germline CDR1 is DFQATT and CDR2 is SNEGSKA (reference sequence). This CDR3 is 13 amino acids long. Trimming shortened V by 2 bases and J by 5 bases, and 12 bases separated the two germline ends. Roughly 0.45 to 1 ug RNA was reverse transcribed with random hexamers. Amplification of TCR beta CDR3 used immunoSEQ multiplex PCR across 54 Vbeta and 13 Jbeta. Using its own MiXCR run on the immunoSEQ multiplex PCR reads, TCRdb lists one record per CDR3 protein. The repertoire holds about 150,000 distinct CDR3 sequences, with 85% to 95% as singletons. The TCR was taken from a human donor with Susac syndrome. This rearrangement joins TRBV20-1 to TRBJ2-5, with a weak D call TRBD2 (5 bases). Sequenced input: CD4+ T cells from PBMCs. CDR3 protein: CSARFPSPETQYF. Here the CDR3 DNA reads TGCAGTGCTAGATTCCCTAGCCCGGAGACCCAGTACTTC.